This TCR beta chain was recorded in a study of cytomegalovirus exposure and HLA in healthy donors (TCRdb year 2017). Study-level background: In an earlier analysis of 550 to 750 of the donors, roughly 300 Gb of sequence data and 117 million unique TCR beta sequences from some 170 million T cells were reported. About 300 gigabases of sequencing data and 78 million or so unique TCR sequences were included in an early release covering 550 to 650 HLA-typed donors. The genetic ancestry cluster associated with self-reported Caucasian donors included 81% of the roughly 400 genotyped donors. The study aimed to test whether signatures of past pathogen exposure could be identified by cataloging public T cell receptors. The study used immunosequencing to profile the T cell repertoires of approximately 650 subjects and linked those repertoires to cytomegalovirus serostatus. Besides the first cohort of roughly 640 subjects, a separate validation cohort made up of some 110 different subjects was used. The study combined high-throughput TCR immunosequencing, statistical association of individual TCRs with disease status, and machine learning to predict cytomegalovirus infection status. A later analysis re-examined previously published TCR beta repertoires from more than 600 donors and added high-resolution HLA genotyping to investigate patterns of TCR occurrence. The later analysis used no new phenotypic data to find candidate immune exposures, relying instead on TCR beta sequences and their occurrence across donors. An earlier analysis of several hundred of the donors applied high-throughput TCR beta sequencing to assess whether each TCR beta V gene segment acted as functional or pseudogenic. Donor age, sex, ethnicity and CMV serostatus were compiled together with the repertoire data. A later genetic analysis took genome-wide SNP genotypes for about 55% of the roughly 700 donors and used that subset as a discovery cohort. All discovery cohort repertoires had been generated on a single sequencing platform. HLA typing covered class I and class II loci at four-digit resolution. Typing coverage differed by locus: A, B, C, DRB1 and DQB1 were typed in roughly 629-640 donors, DQA1 in roughly 500, DPA1 in some 570, and DPB1 in 450 to 480. Roughly 5 DR-DQ haplotypes were handled as single units for association and clustering because linkage in the cohort was strong. Among under 450 genotyped donors of the cohort, an average of roughly 240,000 unique TCR beta nucleotide sequences were sequenced per donor, roughly 20% of them non-productive.

In total, approximately 610 healthy bone marrow donors made up the cohort. All cohort members were sampled while nominally healthy, although unrecorded immune exposures were likely present. The donor was CMV seronegative and belonged to the group of roughly 330 seronegative cohort members. Every donor gave a peripheral blood sample, and the peripheral blood mononuclear cells from that sample were used for TCR beta sequencing. Genomic DNA was extracted from the blood cell samples with the Qiagen DNeasy Blood Extraction Kit. In the case of this clone: Its antigen remains undetermined. Base qualities are not at hand, and no much larger clone is one base apart.

The CDR3 numbers 13 residues from cysteine through phenylalanine. Just the 39-base CDR3 DNA is kept, in frame starting at base 1. The germline V gene (reference sequence) provides CDR1 WNHNN and CDR2 SYGVQD. Deletion took 3 bases off V and 9 bases off J, with a span of 12 bases between the germline ends. Library preparation used the immunoSEQ multiplex PCR assay. For the multiplex PCR, a mixture combining 60 forward primers for TCR Vbeta segments and 13 reverse primers for TCR Jbeta segments was used. A multiplex PCR assay on genomic DNA amplified the CDR3 region of rearranged TCR beta genes. Amplified TCR beta libraries were sequenced as 87-base-pair reads on the Illumina HiSeq System. Per the source publication's procedure: A later analysis tallied around 80 million unique TCR beta chains across the 700 or so repertoires, and approximately 11 million of those chains were shared by two or more donors. Raw reads were error-corrected and collapsed into unique sequences with a nearest-neighbor algorithm that merged closely related sequences to remove PCR and sequencing errors. To assign V, D and J gene segments, CDR3 sequences were aligned to IMGT reference sequences. Each retained sequence needed at least a six-nucleotide match to both a V gene segment and a J gene segment. A rearrangement was called productive if the CDR3 had no stop codons and remained in frame with V and J, and every other rearrangement was called non-productive. Following IMGT convention, CDR3 was defined as the stretch from the second conserved V-encoded cysteine up to the conserved J-encoded phenylalanine. The earlier analysis of 587 of the donors excluded any sequence lacking an unambiguous match to a single V gene segment. In an earlier analysis of several hundred of the donors, V segments were called functional above 56.7% productive rearrangements and were called segregating when the between-donor standard deviation exceeded 5%. A statistical classification framework was developed to diagnose cytomegalovirus status using the catalog of TCR beta chain sequences. In a later analysis, V and J genes were assigned by comparing TCR nucleotide sequences against IMGT/GENE-DB human TR gene sequences. The TCRdist pipeline was used in a later analysis to assign CDR3 sequences and most-parsimonious VDJ recombination scenarios. In a later analysis, every TCR beta chain was defined by the combination of its CDR3 amino acid sequence and its V-gene family, and reads without a unique V-gene family were dropped. A later analysis removed 600 or so highly shared, low-generation-probability nucleotide sequences to deal with suspected cross-contamination and a sequencing artifact. A later analysis calculated a clonal expansion index for each public chain from normalized within-repertoire ranks of inferred template counts. In a later analysis, generation probabilities were computed using a VDJ recombination model fitted to out-of-frame rearrangements, and the results were checked against IGoR. Hypergeometric tests were used in a later analysis to score TCR-TCR, TCR-HLA and TCR-CMV co-occurrence, with a repertoire-size bias correction applied to the TCR pairs. A later analysis estimated false discovery rates by permuting HLA or CMV assignments 20 times. In a later analysis, co-occurring TCRs were grouped using DBSCAN, with TCRdist sequence similarity added in when clustering inside HLA-allele-positive subsets. Co-occurrence clustering excluded repertoires with fewer than 30,000 or more than 120,000 public chains, plus five with anomalous nucleotide sharing. In TCRdb, the immuneACCESS table is reduced to in-frame sequences with V and J assigned. These tables do not hold every clone; where another copy was compared, an unresolved V gene accounts for under half, and the others remain unexplained. V, J and clone size are those of that table, while D and trimming were read from the DNA. This sample comprises some 66,000 clones, around 80% of them detected only once. The ten largest clones take up approximately 9.9% of the sample.

What the research found in general, with its limitations: Some IMGT-functional V segments, including TRBV6-2 and TRBV6-3, could not be distinguished by the 87-base-pair reads and were therefore excluded. According to a later analysis, TCR association rates differed among HLA loci, with DRB1 alleles showing the most associated TCRs and HLA-C alleles showing the fewest. According to a later genetic analysis, donors in an Asian-associated ancestry cluster had fewer N-insertions in productive TCRs than the approximately 650-donor mean. Cytomegalovirus status was reported to be diagnosed by the classifier with high specificity and sensitivity in both the original and validation cohorts. The sequencing pipeline was judged likely to have produced a cluster of highly shared sequence variants as a technical artifact. A further reported finding was that TCR beta sequences accurately predicted the HLA-A and HLA-B alleles for most subjects in the first cohort. Presence/absence analyses assumed roughly uniform sequencing depth across donors, an assumption that may not hold. Broadly in line with IMGT annotations, most TCR beta V segments showed up in productive rearrangements about 90% or about 30% of the time in an earlier analysis of approximately 640 of the donors. A few of the identified cytomegalovirus-associated TCR beta chains were confirmed in vitro to be specific for cytomegalovirus antigens. The authors suggested that the approach could potentially be generalized to other disease states and immunological phenotypes. Most TCR sequences were observed very rarely across donors, whereas some public TCRs were present in many individuals. In this cohort, only TCR beta chains were sequenced, and detectable features were limited by the absence of alpha or paired-chain data. Most CMV-associated TCR beta chains appeared to be HLA-restricted in a later analysis, and the HLA associations seemed to be driven largely by CMV exposure. Because counts were too low, seventeen rarely observed V segments, including chromosome 9 orphons, were excluded from the earlier analysis of fewer than 650 of the donors. Correlated functional status among segregating V segments might be attributable to linkage disequilibrium, but an unknown experimental factor could not be ruled out. Because HLA typing was unavailable for some donors at each locus, only the typed subset was used in association tests. V-gene and J-gene trimming of TCR beta chains was associated with a missense DCLRE1C variant in a later genetic analysis, and the association was replicated in an independent cohort. Assigning TCR associations to individual alleles was difficult when HLA alleles, especially DR and DQ, strongly co-occurred. According to a later analysis, parvovirus B19, influenza, CMV and Epstein-Barr virus appeared linked to several top co-occurrence clusters. In the study, 164 TCR beta chains were listed as associated with cytomegalovirus. The only immune exposure information available for the cohort was CMV serostatus. A later analysis associated roughly 17,000 TCR beta sequences with specific HLA alleles at a false discovery rate of 0.05. Compared with equally common non-associated chains, HLA-associated TCR beta chains in a later analysis were more clonally expanded and had lower generation probabilities.

The receptor's source is a man aged 35-49 years in good health and CMV-seronegative. The chain is assembled from TRBV10-1 and TRBJ2-1; the D gene assignment is ambiguous. The specimen sequenced was PBMCs. The CDR3 protein is CASSDPGRGEQFF. The nucleotide sequence reads TGCGCCAGCAGTGATCCAGGTCGTGGTGAGCAGTTCTTC.